This T cell receptor beta chain was sequenced in a study of T cells after yellow fever vaccination. Each CDR3 protein is one row after TCRdb ran MiXCR on the 5' RACE reads. The repertoire holds some 300,000 distinct CDR3 sequences, 8.5% to 10% seen once, with about 3.7% in the top ten. This clonotype has only a few counts. V shed 5 bases and J shed 10 bases, with 12 bases lying between them. The CDR3 runs 12 residues. CDR1 SGHTA and CDR2 FQGNSA come from the germline V gene. V and J are TRBV7-2 and TRBJ2-1; D might be TRBD2 (5 bases). The sequence was obtained from a man aged 18 to 35 who received the YFV17D yellow fever vaccine. Sequences were derived from CD4+ T cells sorted from PBMCs, sampled 5 days after the yellow fever booster vaccination. CDR3 coding DNA: TGTGCCAGCAGCGGGAGAGACCGGGAGCAGTTCTTC. Translating it yields CASSGRDREQFF.